These T cell receptor beta chains were read from a single sample in a study of spatial heterogeneity in lung cancer. TCRdb reprocessed the 5' RACE reads via MiXCR and lists one record per CDR3 protein. The data contain 10,000 or so distinct CDR3 sequences, roughly 12% of them singletons. The sequencing here drew on lung tumor tissue, taken at surgery. Every receptor here comes from a female donor with early-stage non-small cell lung cancer. CDR3s include the opening cysteine and the closing phenylalanine or tryptophan. D genes are given only for firm matches. Only some rows state a clone size, as once, few, many or a class for expanded clones.

>TRBV28|TRBJ1-2|NA|NA
CAGSLPGAFYGYTF
TGTGCCGGCAGTTTACCGGGCGCCTTTTATGGCTACACCTTC
>TRBV7-9|TRBJ2-7|many|NA
CASSLGSQGGAQYF
TGTGCCAGCAGCTTAGGCAGCCAGGGCGGGGCGCAGTACTTC
>TRBV20-1|TRBJ1-4|many|NA
CSARDSDSTNEKLFF
TGCAGTGCTAGGGACAGCGACTCAACTAATGAAAAACTGTTTTTT
>TRBV6-2/TRBV6-3|TRBJ2-7|many|TRBD2
CASEPGLAGVEQYF
TGTGCCAGCGAACCGGGACTAGCGGGAGTCGAGCAGTACTTC
>TRBV20-1|TRBJ2-2|many|NA
CSAHGQNTGELFF
TGCAGTGCCCACGGACAGAACACCGGGGAGCTGTTTTTT
>TRBV7-9|TRBJ2-7|large|TRBD1
CASSKSSGTVIYEQYF
TGTGCCAGCAGCAAATCCTCTGGGACAGTTATCTACGAGCAGTACTTC
>TRBV2|TRBJ2-7|few|NA
CASSWPRDLLSYEQYF
TGTGCCAGCAGCTGGCCCAGGGACCTCCTATCCTACGAGCAGTACTTC
>TRBV2|TRBJ2-7|medium-sized|NA
CASIRGRTYEQYF
TGTGCCAGCATCCGTGGCAGAACCTACGAGCAGTACTTC
>TRBV4-1|TRBJ2-6|medium-sized|TRBD2
CASSPSQRGASGANVLTF
TGCGCCAGCAGCCCCAGCCAGCGGGGGGCCTCTGGGGCCAACGTCCTGACTTTC
>TRBV4-3|TRBJ1-2|medium-sized|NA
CASSQGGQNNYGYTF
TGCGCCAGCAGCCAAGGAGGACAGAATAACTATGGCTACACCTTC
>TRBV24-1|TRBJ2-1|NA|NA
CATSPGPTDEQFF
TGTGCCACCAGTCCGGGACCTACAGATGAGCAGTTCTTC
>TRBV6-2/TRBV6-3|TRBJ2-2|few|NA
CASSYSSRELFF
TGTGCCAGCAGTTACTCAAGCAGGGAGCTGTTTTTT
>TRBV5-5|TRBJ2-7|medium-sized|NA
CASSLAPPYEQYF
TGTGCCAGCAGCTTGGCCCCCCCGTACGAGCAGTACTTC
>TRBV5-6|TRBJ1-2|many|NA
CASKREYGYTF
TGTGCCAGCAAGAGGGAATATGGCTACACCTTC
>TRBV5-1|TRBJ2-1|medium-sized|NA
CASSFLSGDGGEQFF
TGCGCCAGCAGCTTCTTATCGGGAGATGGGGGTGAGCAGTTCTTC
>TRBV20-1|TRBJ2-3|many|NA
CSAEGGSARTDTQYF
TGCAGTGCCGAGGGGGGTAGCGCACGGACAGATACGCAGTATTTT
>TRBV6-1|TRBJ2-1|few|NA
CASSGAFSSYNEQFF
TGTGCCAGCAGTGGGGCCTTCTCCTCCTACAATGAGCAGTTCTTC
>TRBV18|TRBJ2-1|NA|NA
CASSPFFNSQYSYNEQFF
TGTGCCAGCTCACCTTTCTTCAACTCCCAGTACTCCTACAATGAGCAGTTCTTC
>TRBV5-1|TRBJ2-7|medium-sized|NA
CASTGGGGLGREGRSRYEQYF
TGCGCCAGCACAGGAGGTGGGGGACTTGGACGAGAAGGCCGGTCCCGCTACGAGCAGTACTTC
>TRBV6-5|TRBJ1-5|many|NA
CASSYSGDQPQHF
TGTGCCAGCAGTTACTCTGGGGACCAGCCCCAGCATTTT
>TRBV7-2|TRBJ1-5|medium-sized|NA
CASNQDRNQPQHF
TGTGCCAGCAATCAGGACCGCAATCAGCCCCAGCATTTT
>TRBV20-1|TRBJ2-1|medium-sized|TRBD1
CSALRGGGYNEQFF
TGCAGTGCTCTAAGAGGGGGCGGCTACAATGAGCAGTTCTTC
>TRBV2|TRBJ2-7|few|TRBD1
CASSPDRPVTYEQYF
TGTGCCAGCAGTCCGGACAGGCCCGTTACCTACGAGCAGTACTTC
>TRBV29-1|TRBJ2-1|few|NA
CSVAGPTSNEQFF
TGCAGCGTTGCGGGACCCACGAGCAATGAGCAGTTCTTC
>TRBV7-9|TRBJ1-1|many|NA
CASSPQDRMNTEAFF
TGTGCCAGCAGCCCCCAGGACAGAATGAACACTGAAGCTTTCTTT
>TRBV7-3|TRBJ2-7|many|NA
CASSLMGSYEQYF
TGTGCCAGCAGCTTAATGGGGTCCTACGAGCAGTACTTC
>TRBV5-4|TRBJ1-1|NA|TRBD1
CASSPWTGGTEAFF
TGTGCCAGCAGCCCCTGGACAGGGGGTACTGAAGCTTTCTTT
>TRBV6-5|TRBJ2-7|many|TRBD1
CASRRDRLTYEQYF
TGTGCCAGCAGGAGGGACAGACTTACCTACGAGCAGTACTTC
>TRBV15|TRBJ1-2|many|NA
CATSRDRRSYGYTF
TGTGCCACCAGCAGAGATAGAAGGAGCTATGGCTACACCTTC
>TRBV7-9|TRBJ1-3|many|NA
CASSLAGVYLSGNTIYF
TGTGCCAGCAGCTTAGCAGGGGTCTACCTCTCTGGAAACACCATATATTTT
>TRBV9|TRBJ2-2|NA|TRBD2
CVSSSRGDNTGELFF
TGTGTCAGCAGCTCGCGGGGGGACAACACCGGGGAGCTGTTTTTT
>TRBV7-9|TRBJ1-3|NA|NA
CASSSNRDALGNTIYF
TGTGCCAGCAGCTCAAACCGGGACGCCCTCGGAAACACCATATATTTT
>TRBV11-2|TRBJ2-3|many|NA
CASSWSSVTDTQYF
TGTGCCAGCAGCTGGTCTTCGGTCACAGATACGCAGTATTTT
>TRBV6-6|TRBJ2-3|few|TRBD2
CASSASGRGTDTQYF
TGTGCCAGCAGTGCCAGCGGGAGGGGCACAGATACGCAGTATTTT
>TRBV7-9|TRBJ2-5|medium-sized|NA
CASSSGTSQETQYF
TGTGCCAGCAGCTCCGGGACGAGCCAAGAGACCCAGTACTTC